This TCR beta chain was observed in a study of Ad26.COV2.S vaccination and SARS-CoV-2 variants. Looking at the study overall: Donor had been placed in the Ad26.COV2.S arm of the COV1001 trial. Each vaccinee took Ad26.COV2.S intramuscularly, once or twice 56 days apart. Study findings and constraints: Placebo recipients showed lower spike-specific TCR breadth than vaccinees. Reported post-vaccination CD8+ and CD4+ T cell responses to spike showed substantial breadth.

The repertoire was sequenced with immunoSEQ multiplex PCR; TCRdb's copy has only in-frame clones and lacks some. In the table there are some 460,000 clones, about 89% of which are singletons. In germline, CDR1 is SEHNR, CDR2 FQNEAQ (reference sequence). CDR3 length: 16 amino acids. Trimming cost V 5 bases and J 0 bases, with 14 bases left between them. This clone was recorded only once. Its target is not known. Treatment meaning: 19 received Ad26.COV2.S at low or high dose, single or two shots; about 5 received placebo; per-sample allocation not given. Collection of the samples took place on day 63 after the first injection of vaccine or placebo.

This chain uses TRBV7-9 with TRBJ2-1, with D perhaps TRBD2 (5 bases). The receptor was isolated from a person between 18 and 59 years old who received the Ad26.COV2.S COVID-19 vaccine or a placebo. Sample: peripheral blood, taken in a trial of Ad26.COV2.S vaccine versus placebo. CDR3 region: CASSRRAESSYNEQFF. The CDR3 DNA sequence: TGTGCCAGCAGCAGGCGAGCGGAAAGCTCCTACAATGAGCAGTTCTTC. Complete variable domain (other parts from reference TRBV7-9 and TRBJ2-1): DTGVSQNPRHKITKRGQNVTFRCDPISEHNRLYWYRQTLGQGPEFLTYFQNEAQLEKSRLLSDRFSAERPKGSFSTLEIQRTEQGDSAMYLCASSRRAESSYNEQFFGPGTRLTVL.